This T cell receptor (beta chain) was observed in a study of blood T cell repertoires in COVID-19. Across the study: Donors in the United States, Italy and Spain gave samples during acute or convalescent COVID-19. The cDNA or gDNA used as material had been derived from T cells, B-cell-depleted T cells, or PBMCs.

The protocol was immunoSEQ multiplex PCR, while the TCRdb copy is restricted to in-frame clones and leaves out a portion. The sample comprises tens of thousands of clones, roughly four fifths of which are singletons, and 1.8% rests with the top ten. The TCR originated in an older woman with acute or convalescent COVID-19. The material sequenced was peripheral blood.

This CDR3 is CASSPPGGFSGNTIYF. CDR3 coding DNA: TGTGCCAGCTCACCACCGGGCGGGTTCTCTGGAAACACCATATATTTT. V gene TRBV18 combines with J gene TRBJ1-3; D ambiguous. V shed 0 bases and J shed 0 bases, with 9 bases lying between them. This CDR3 is built from 16 residues. Looked up from germline, CDR1 is KGHSH and CDR2 is LQKENI.